The next 25 T cell receptor beta chains were all read from a single sample in a study of T-cell reconstitution after alpha-beta-depleted transplantation in children. Unique molecular identifiers were used to barcode this TCRbeta library. TCRdb redid the calling of the PCR reads with MiXCR, one entry per CDR3 protein. The table records hundreds of thousands of distinct CDR3 sequences, approximately 12% of them present only once. The sequencing here drew on PBMCs from the stem cell graft donor, taken from the stem cell graft. The source is a human donor who donated a stem cell graft to a child with combined immunodeficiency.

V is TRBV7-2 and J is TRBJ2-3; D is possibly TRBD2 (6 bases). Trimming cost V 5 bases and J 0 bases, with 12 bases left between them. The CDR3 loop spans 15 amino acids. Germline CDR1 SGHTA, CDR2 FQGNSA. DNA for the CDR3: TGTGCCAGCAGCCCAGTCGGGACTAGCACAGATACGCAGTATTTT. Its protein product is CASSPVGTSTDTQYF.

The table lists this clonotype with many counts. The chain's CDR3 is CASSLILAGVYNEQFF. CDR3 nucleotide sequence: TGTGCCAGCAGTCTTATACTAGCGGGAGTTTACAATGAGCAGTTCTTC. The V and J genes are TRBV6-2 or TRBV6-3 and TRBJ2-1; 11 nucleotides align to TRBD2. Losses at the gene ends were 5 bases for V and 4 bases for J; bases not matched to a gene: 7. The germline V gene encodes CDR1 MNHEY and CDR2 SVGEGT. CDR3 length: 16 amino acids.

V gene TRBV13 combines with J gene TRBJ2-3; 13 bases align to TRBD2. This CDR3 is 15 amino acids long. V trimming: 5 bases; J trimming: 5 bases; junction bases outside the gene matches: 4. CDR1 is PRHDT and CDR2 is FYEKMQ in the germline V gene (reference sequence). CDR3 amino acids: CASSPRTSGRDTQYF. The CDR3 coding sequence is TGTGCCAGCAGCCCCCGGACTAGCGGGAGAGATACGCAGTATTTT.

V and J are TRBV28 and TRBJ2-7; 12 nucleotides match TRBD2. The junction had 16 bases not matched to a gene; V was cut back by 4 bases and J by 6 bases. The CDR3 contains 18 residues. The V gene's germline CDR1 is MDHEN and CDR2 SYDVKM. The CDR3: CASSSLTRASGGAGEQYF. The DNA for the CDR3 is TGTGCCAGCAGTTCCCTTACTAGGGCTAGCGGGGGGGCTGGCGAGCAGTACTTC.

V gene TRBV12-3 or TRBV12-4 combines with J gene TRBJ2-5; 10 bases map to TRBD1. The ends lost 0 bases at V and 4 bases at J; junction bases unmatched: 5. This CDR3 has 16 amino acids. The CDR3 here is CASSLARQGAGETQYF. Written as DNA, the CDR3 is TGTGCCAGCAGTTTAGCCCGACAGGGGGCAGGAGAGACCCAGTACTTC.

This clonotype was found many times. V usage is TRBV20-1 and J usage is TRBJ2-5; D is possibly TRBD1 or TRBD2 (5 bases each). V shed 3 bases and J shed 4 bases, with 18 bases lying between them. The CDR3 totals 15 residues. CDR1 and CDR2 (germline): DFQATT, SNEGSKA (reference sequence). The CDR3 nucleotides are TGCAGTGCTAGCCGGCAGATGGGGGTTTCAGAGACCCAGTACTTC. It codes for CSASRQMGVSETQYF.

J is TRBJ2-6 and V is TRBV7-9; D is undetermined. CDR1 is SEHNR and CDR2 is FQNEAQ in the germline V gene (reference sequence). Trimming left V 1 base short and J 0 bases short, with 16 bases between. CDR3 length: 19 residues. CDR3 loop: CASSLGSPRTSSGANVLTF. In nucleotides, the CDR3 is TGTGCCAGCAGCTTAGGATCCCCCAGGACCAGCTCTGGGGCCAACGTCCTGACTTTC.

The chain couples TRBV7-8 to TRBJ2-1; D tentatively reads TRBD1 or TRBD2 (6 bases each). Trimming stripped 1 base from V and 9 bases from J, with 16 bases between. Germline V lookup: CDR1 SGHVS, CDR2 FQNEAQ. The CDR3 sequence is 15 residues long. For the CDR3, the DNA is TGTGCCAGCAGCTTAGTAGGGCCCGGAGGGGGTGAGCAGTTCTTC. It is translated as CASSLVGPGGGEQFF.

The rearrangement links TRBV20-1 to TRBJ1-1; a weak D match, TRBD1 (6 bases). Germline V gene data show CDR1 as DFQATT and CDR2 as SNEGSKA (reference sequence). The V end lost 6 bases, the J end lost 0 bases, and 20 bases lay between the germline ends. The CDR3 is 16 residues long. The CDR3 nucleotides are TGCAGTGCCCTAACAACCCGGGACACCCTGAACACTGAAGCTTTCTTT. It is translated as CSALTTRDTLNTEAFF.

This clonotype was recorded at least ten times. This sequence joins TRBV28 and TRBJ1-6; possible D gene TRBD1, 5 bases. Germline CDR1 MDHEN, CDR2 SYDVKM. With 7 bases removed from V and 4 bases from J, the gap between germline ends came to 11 bases. The CDR3 has 14 amino acids. Here the CDR3 reads CASTATDYNSPLHF. DNA of the CDR3: TGTGCCAGCACCGCGACAGATTATAATTCACCCCTCCACTTT.

This clonotype was counted between two and nine times. The genes are TRBV28 and TRBJ2-7, with D perhaps matching TRBD1 (5 bases). The CDR3 consists of 14 residues. Germline V gene sequence: CDR1 MDHEN, CDR2 SYDVKM. V was pared by 6 bases and J by 4 bases, with 16 bases between. DNA of the CDR3: TGTGCCAGCAGCACCATGGTAGGGGCATACGAGCAGTACTTC. This gives the protein CASSTMVGAYEQYF.

This clonotype was detected ten times or more. The chain carries TRBV5-1 and TRBJ2-1; 9 positions match TRBD1. With 6 bases clipped from V and 7 bases from J, the junction kept 8 bases outside the gene matches. CDR1 and CDR2 (germline): SGHRS, YFSETQ. This CDR3 is 14 amino acids long. In DNA form, the CDR3 reads TGCGCCAGCACCCGCGGACAGGGGAGGAATGAGCAGTTCTTC. Amino acids: CASTRGQGRNEQFF.

This chain uses TRBV4-1 with TRBJ2-7; D is unclear. CDR3 length: 14 residues. Germline V gene sequence: CDR1 MGHRA, CDR2 YSYEKL. V lost 1 base and J lost 1, with 8 bases in between. The CDR3 region is CASSQGLSSYEQYF. DNA of the CDR3: TGCGCCAGCAGCCAAGGGCTCAGTTCCTACGAGCAGTACTTC.

This clonotype was detected a few times. V gene TRBV20-1 combines with J gene TRBJ2-7, with TRBD2 identical over 9 bases. Germline V lookup: CDR1 DFQATT, CDR2 SNEGSKA (reference sequence). This CDR3 region has 16 residues. V dropped 0 bases and J dropped 3; count of bases not matched to a gene: 9. As DNA, the CDR3 is TGCAGTGCTAGAGATCGTACTAGCGGGTATGTCTACGAGCAGTACTTC. It translates to CSARDRTSGYVYEQYF.

Of note for this clonotype: This CDR3 fails to terminate in the conserved phenylalanine or tryptophan, so it likely reflects a read error. The chain uses TRBV15 and TRBJ2-7, with TRBD1 identical over 9 bases. Germline V gives CDR1 LNHNV, CDR2 YYDKDF (reference sequence). This CDR3 is 13 amino acids long. V shed 5 bases, J shed 6 bases, and the junction held 5 bases outside the gene matches. CDR3 region: CATSRDRDLEQYS. The CDR3 coding sequence is TGTGCCACCAGCCGGGACAGGGATCTCGAGCAGTACTCC.

This clonotype has only a few counts. The rearrangement joins TRBV4-2 to TRBJ2-7, with TRBD1 matching 7 bases. V was clipped by 1 base and J by 7 bases; unmatched bases: 7. CDR1 LGHNA and CDR2 YNFKEQ come from the germline V gene. CDR3 length: 14 amino acids. The CDR3, as DNA: TGTGCCAGCAGCCAAGGATCCAGGGGGATGGAGCAGTACTTC. It translates to CASSQGSRGMEQYF.

This clonotype was counted between two and nine times. The rearrangement links TRBV10-2 to TRBJ1-1; no clear D gene. Trimming left V 5 bases short and J 0 bases short, with 10 bases between. This CDR3 region has 14 residues. CDR1 and CDR2 from the germline V gene are WSHSY and SAAADI. The CDR3 region has the DNA TGCGCCAGCAGTCACGGGCCCTTGAACACTGAAGCTTTCTTT. Its translation is CASSHGPLNTEAFF.

The chain couples TRBV11-2 to TRBJ2-7; D gene unclear. The CDR3 sequence is 14 residues long. The V gene's germline CDR1 is SGHAT and CDR2 FQNNGV. V was cut by 6 bases and J by 0 bases, with 12 bases left in between. The CDR3 DNA sequence: TGTGCCAGCAGGCCGGGCAGTCTCTCCTACGAGCAGTACTTC. It specifies CASRPGSLSYEQYF.

The J gene is TRBJ2-3, the V gene TRBV12-3 or TRBV12-4; the D gene is possibly TRBD2 (6 bases). Trimming removed 10 bases at V and 0 bases at J, with 11 bases between. The CDR3 consists of 13 residues. The CDR3 region has the DNA TGTGCCACCGAGCGGGTGAGCACAGATACGCAGTATTTT. It specifies CATERVSTDTQYF.

This sequence joins TRBV19 and TRBJ2-7; TRBD2 agrees at 7 bases. The V gene end was trimmed by 5 bases and the J gene end by 6 bases; junction bases not matched to a gene: 7. The V gene's germline CDR1 is LNHDA and CDR2 SQIVND (reference sequence). The CDR3 is made up of 13 amino acids. The CDR3 loop is CASSLRLALEQYF. CDR3 sequence (DNA): TGTGCCAGTAGTCTTCGACTAGCCCTCGAGCAGTACTTC. Supplemented by reference TRBV19 and TRBJ2-7, the full variable domain reads DGGITQSPKYLFRKEGQNVTLSCEQNLNHDAMYWYRQDPGQGLRLIYYSQIVNDFQKGDIAEGYSVSREKKESFPLTVTSAQKNPTAFYLCASSLRLALEQYFGPGTRLTVT.

The gene calls are TRBV5-1 and TRBJ1-2; the D is unclear. V dropped 4 bases and J dropped 4 bases, with 14 bases sitting between them. Germline values: CDR1 SGHRS, CDR2 YFSETQ. The CDR3 runs to 14 residues. The CDR3 nucleotides are TGCGCCAGCAGCGTTGACTCTACTATCTATGGCTACACCTTC. Protein product: CASSVDSTIYGYTF.

This clonotype was found many times. This chain joins TRBV12-3 or TRBV12-4 and TRBJ2-3, with a possible D match to TRBD1 (6 bases). The CDR3 totals 14 residues. The V and J ends lost 6 bases and 0 bases respectively, with 10 bases between them. CDR3 loop: CASRQGRSTDTQYF. The CDR3 nucleotides read TGTGCCAGCAGACAGGGAAGGAGCACAGATACGCAGTATTTT.

At least ten counts were recorded for this clonotype. The chain recombines TRBV5-1 with TRBJ2-5; TRBD2 matches at 9 bases. Trimming removed 3 bases from V and 2 bases from J; junction bases left unmatched: 8. Germline V gene data show CDR1 as SGHRS and CDR2 as YFSETQ. The CDR3 sequence is 16 residues long. The CDR3 DNA reads as TGCGCCAGCAGCTCCACTGTGACTAGCGGACAAGAGACCCAGTACTTC. This encodes CASSSTVTSGQETQYF.

This clonotype was picked up a small number of times. The chain employs TRBV12-3 or TRBV12-4 and TRBJ1-2; tentatively, D is TRBD1 (6 bases). This CDR3 has 14 amino acids. Trimming removed 2 bases at V and 8 bases at J, with 15 bases between. The CDR3 bases are TGTGCCAGCAGTTTAACGAACAGGGCTTTGGGCTACACCTTC. Its translation: CASSLTNRALGYTF.

This clonotype came up many times. The gene calls are TRBV9 and TRBJ2-3, with TRBD2 identical over 8 bases. V lost 4 bases to trimming and J lost 1 base; unmatched junction nucleotides: 8. This CDR3 is built from 16 residues. Germline-derived CDR1 and CDR2 are SGDLS and YYNGEE. The CDR3 sequence is CASSPRAGDGTDTQYF. The CDR3 DNA reads TGTGCCAGCAGCCCCCGAGCGGGAGATGGCACAGATACGCAGTATTTT. The full variable domain, in which reference TRBV9 and TRBJ2-3 provide the parts outside the CDR3, is DSGVTQTPKHLITATGQRVTLRCSPRSGDLSVYWYQQSLDQGLQFLIQYYNGEERAKGNILERFSAQQFPDLHSELNLSSLELGDSALYFCASSPRAGDGTDTQYFGPGTRLTVL.